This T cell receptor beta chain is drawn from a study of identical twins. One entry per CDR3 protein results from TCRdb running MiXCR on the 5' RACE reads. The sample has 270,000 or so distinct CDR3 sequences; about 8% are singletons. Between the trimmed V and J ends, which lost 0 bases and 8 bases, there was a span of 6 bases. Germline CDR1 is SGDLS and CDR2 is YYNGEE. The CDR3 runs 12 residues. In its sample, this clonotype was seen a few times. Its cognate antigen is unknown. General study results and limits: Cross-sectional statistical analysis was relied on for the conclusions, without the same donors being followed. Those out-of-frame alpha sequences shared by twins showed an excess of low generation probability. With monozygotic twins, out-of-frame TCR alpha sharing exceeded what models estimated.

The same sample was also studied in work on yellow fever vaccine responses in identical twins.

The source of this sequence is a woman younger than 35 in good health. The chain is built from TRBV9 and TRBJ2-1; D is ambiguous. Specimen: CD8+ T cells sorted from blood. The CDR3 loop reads CASSVGYDEQFF. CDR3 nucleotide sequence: TGTGCCAGCAGCGTAGGTTATGATGAGCAGTTCTTC.